Listed here are 30 T cell receptor beta chains from one sample, sequenced in a study of response to subunit inactivated influenza vaccine. MiXCR was run by TCRdb on the RT-PCR reads, yielding one entry per CDR3 protein. Of 500,000 to 700,000 distinct CDR3 sequences listed, around 21% were seen once; the top ten hold 2.8%. The sample also formed part of further work on T cells expressing NK-cell markers. That publication notes: What made the TCR beta cDNA was 5'RACE template switching with UMIs.

The material sequenced was CD4+ T cells sorted from PBMCs, taken approximately 13 days after vaccination. The receptors were gathered from a man aged 45-65 years who received an inactivated influenza vaccine.

This clonotype was seen ten or more times. The chain couples TRBV4-1 to TRBJ1-2; 8 nucleotides agree with TRBD1. The CDR3 runs to 18 residues. Germline loops: CDR1 MGHRA, CDR2 YSYEKL. V trimming: 3 bases; J trimming: 4 bases; junction bases outside the gene matches: 16. CDR3 sequence: CASSHERQGRRSSYGYTF. DNA of the CDR3: TGCGCCAGCAGCCATGAGCGACAGGGGAGGAGAAGTAGCTATGGCTACACCTTC.

Only a few counts were recorded for this clonotype. This chain uses TRBV12-3 or TRBV12-4 with TRBJ2-5; 8 bases line up with TRBD1. V dropped 1 base and J dropped 7; count of bases not matched to a gene: 8. The CDR3 runs 15 residues. In DNA, the CDR3 is TGTGCCAGCAGTTTAGGGGCTACAGGGGGGTGGACCCAGTACTTC. Amino acid sequence: CASSLGATGGWTQYF.

The chain joins TRBV5-1 to TRBJ1-5; D remains ambiguous. The CDR3 consists of 13 residues. Germline values: CDR1 SGHRS, CDR2 YFSETQ. The V end was cut by 5 bases, the J end by 5 bases, with 11 bases between. The CDR3 DNA follows: TGCGCCAGCAGAGTCGACATCTATCAGCCCCAGCATTTT. Protein product: CASRVDIYQPQHF.

The J gene is TRBJ1-3, the V gene TRBV29-1; a possible D gene is TRBD1 (5 bases). The CDR3 runs to 14 residues. The V end lost 4 bases, the J end lost 0 bases, and 10 bases lay between the germline ends. Germline V gives CDR1 SQVTM, CDR2 ANQGSEA. CDR3 in DNA: TGCAGCGTTGTCGAGGGGCCCTCTGGAAACACCATATATTTT. As protein: CSVVEGPSGNTIYF.

The chain is built from TRBV11-2 and TRBJ2-5, with D perhaps assigned TRBD1 or TRBD2 (5 bases each). The CDR3 spans 18 residues. Germline V lookup: CDR1 SGHAT, CDR2 FQNNGV. V was cut by 4 bases and J by 0 bases, with 21 bases left in between. The CDR3 loop is CASSSFPGPRLYQETQYF. CDR3 sequence (DNA): TGTGCCAGCAGCTCGTTCCCGGGGCCTAGGTTGTACCAAGAGACCCAGTACTTC.

The V call is TRBV20-1, the J call TRBJ2-5; D may be TRBD1 or TRBD2 (5 bases each). V was cut by 2 bases and J by 3 bases, with 16 bases left in between. CDR3 length: 15 residues. Germline values: CDR1 DFQATT, CDR2 SNEGSKA (reference sequence). CDR3 DNA: TGCAGTGCTAGAATCCCGGGACGTCTCAAAGAGACCCAGTACTTC. Amino acids: CSARIPGRLKETQYF.

This clonotype has only a few counts. The chain recombines TRBV20-1 with TRBJ2-7; D is ambiguous. CDR1 and CDR2 from the germline V gene are DFQATT and SNEGSKA (reference sequence). The CDR3 contains 14 residues. V lost 3 bases, J lost 3 bases, and 15 bases lay in between. The CDR3 region has the DNA TGCAGTGCTAGCCTTGGGTTACCTTACTACGAGCAGTACTTC. Translating it yields CSASLGLPYYEQYF.

This chain links TRBV6-1 with TRBJ1-3; unclear D gene. Germline lookup yields CDR1 MNHNS and CDR2 SASEGT. The CDR3 is 17 residues long. The ends were cut back, 5 bases at V and 2 bases at J, with 19 bases in the middle. CDR3 protein: CASSTAWARRAGNTIYF. CDR3 sequence (DNA): TGTGCCAGCAGTACGGCTTGGGCACGGAGAGCTGGAAACACCATATATTTT.

This clonotype has only a few counts. V usage is TRBV4-3 and J usage is TRBJ1-1; no definite D call. Trimming took 0 bases from V and 4 from J, leaving 18 bases between them. The V gene's germline CDR1 is LGHNA and CDR2 YSLEER. This CDR3 is built from 17 residues. The CDR3 reads CASSQDIRRKGATEAFF. CDR3 sequence (DNA): TGCGCCAGCAGCCAAGATATTCGAAGGAAGGGCGCCACTGAAGCTTTCTTT.

The chain links TRBV4-1 to TRBJ2-7, with 14 bases matching TRBD2. From germline, CDR1 is MGHRA and CDR2 YSYEKL. This CDR3 spans 17 amino acids. V gave up 0 bases and J gave up 4 bases; unmatched junction bases: 5. CDR3 region: CASSQDRTSGGQYEQYF. The CDR3 bases are TGCGCCAGCAGCCAAGACCGGACTAGCGGGGGGCAATACGAGCAGTACTTC.

This clonotype was counted at least ten times. The chain links TRBV7-2 to TRBJ1-3, with D possibly being TRBD1 (5 bases). This CDR3 is built from 14 residues. Germline loops: CDR1 SGHTA, CDR2 FQGNSA. Between the trimmed V and J ends, which lost 5 bases and 8 bases, there was a span of 16 bases. The CDR3 region is CASSRGSGLYTIYF. Written as DNA, the CDR3 is TGTGCCAGCAGCCGTGGGTCGGGGCTGTACACCATATATTTT.

In nucleotides, the CDR3 is TGTGCCAGCAGACGCCCGGGACAGTCCTACGAGCAGTACTTC. Protein: CASRRPGQSYEQYF. The chain recombines TRBV11-2 with TRBJ2-7; 7 bases map to TRBD1. With V trimmed by 6 bases and J by 1 base, 6 bases remained unmatched. Germline V gene lookup returns CDR1 SGHAT and CDR2 FQNNGV. This CDR3 spans 14 amino acids.

The genes are TRBV10-3 and TRBJ2-7; the D is unclear. The CDR3 is 12 residues long. Germline V lookup: CDR1 ENHRY, CDR2 SYGVKD. Trimming stripped 0 bases from V and 2 bases from J, with 2 bases between. The CDR3 protein is CAISESTYEQYF. The CDR3 coding sequence is TGTGCCATCAGTGAGTCGACCTACGAGCAGTACTTC.

This clonotype was observed a few times. The CDR3 bases are TGCGCCAGCGCCAGCGGGGGAAACACCGGGGAGCTGTTTTTT. This translates into CASASGGNTGELFF. The chain combines TRBV5-1 with TRBJ2-2, with 8 positions matching TRBD2. CDR1 SGHRS and CDR2 YFSETQ come from the germline V gene. Trimming at V came to 7 bases and at J to 2 bases, leaving 4 bases not matched to a gene. The length of the CDR3 is 14 residues.

The V gene is TRBV4-2, the J gene TRBJ2-4; tentative D call: TRBD1 (5 bases). V lost 1 base and J 9 bases, leaving 7 bases between the germline ends. The CDR3 totals 12 residues. Germline assignment: CDR1 LGHNA and CDR2 YNFKEQ. This CDR3 reads CASSQVQGIQYF. DNA of the CDR3: TGTGCCAGCAGCCAAGTCCAGGGCATTCAGTACTTC.

The chain employs TRBV7-2 and TRBJ1-2; a weak D match, TRBD1 (5 bases). Trimming shortened V by 5 bases and J by 4 bases, and 14 bases separated the two germline ends. This CDR3 has 14 residues. Germline V gene data show CDR1 as SGHTA and CDR2 as FQGNSA. For the CDR3, the DNA is TGTGCCAGCAGCGCCCTTGGGGGTTCCTATGGCTACACCTTC. Translating it yields CASSALGGSYGYTF.

The CDR3, as DNA: TGTGCCACCAGTGAGCTTGCGGGAGGACACCCGGGGGAGCTGTTTTTT. It yields the protein CATSELAGGHPGELFF. The chain combines TRBV24-1 with TRBJ2-2; 8 bases align to TRBD2. J was trimmed by 8 bases and V by 4 bases; bases with no gene match: 11. Looked up from germline, CDR1 is KGHDR and CDR2 is SFDVKD. The CDR3 spans 16 residues.

This clonotype was picked up many times. V usage is TRBV7-9 and J usage is TRBJ2-3; D is unclear. Trimming pared 0 bases from V and 4 bases from J, leaving 14 bases between. Germline CDR1 and CDR2: SEHNR and FQNEAQ (reference sequence). This CDR3 comprises 16 residues. The CDR3 spells CASSLAFRFGADTQYF. Written as DNA, the CDR3 is TGTGCCAGCAGCTTAGCGTTCCGGTTTGGGGCAGATACGCAGTATTTT.

This clonotype was observed many times. The chain has TRBV4-1 and TRBJ2-5, with 14 bases fitting TRBD2. The CDR3 loop spans 16 amino acids. Germline V gives CDR1 MGHRA, CDR2 YSYEKL. With V trimmed by 6 bases and J by 0 bases, 3 bases remained unmatched. The CDR3 nucleotides are TGCGCCAGCAGAGGGACTAGCGGGGGAGACCAAGAGACCCAGTACTTC. This encodes CASRGTSGGDQETQYF.

The chain links TRBV20-1 to TRBJ2-7, with 7 bases matching TRBD1. The CDR3 is 13 amino acids. CDR1 DFQATT and CDR2 SNEGSKA come from the germline V gene (reference sequence). V lost 6 bases, J lost 5 bases, and 10 bases stayed unmatched. Here the CDR3 reads CSAQRTRGNEQYF. CDR3 DNA: TGCAGTGCCCAACGTACCAGGGGGAACGAGCAGTACTTC.

This clonotype has a handful of counts. The chain employs TRBV7-2 and TRBJ2-3; D possibly uses TRBD1 or TRBD2 (5 bases each). Germline CDR1 is SGHTA and CDR2 is FQGNSA. Trimming pared 4 bases from V and 1 base from J, leaving 12 bases between. There are 15 residues in the CDR3. The DNA of the CDR3 is TGTGCCAGCAGCTACACGGGGCCAGGCACAGATACGCAGTATTTT. Its protein product is CASSYTGPGTDTQYF.

In DNA form, the CDR3 reads TGTGCCAGCAGCTTAACCGGGACAGGGTTCCTCGAGCAGTACTTC. Its protein product is CASSLTGTGFLEQYF. The chain recombines TRBV5-4 with TRBJ2-7; 9 bases fit TRBD1. This CDR3 is 15 amino acids long. The V gene's germline CDR1 is SGHNT and CDR2 YYREEE (reference sequence). The junction had 9 bases not matched to a gene; V was cut back by 2 bases and J by 6 bases.

The chain employs TRBV4-1 and TRBJ2-5; TRBD2 aligns across 7 bases. CDR3 length equals 16 residues. J was trimmed by 6 bases and V by 4 bases; bases with no gene match: 14. Germline V lookup: CDR1 MGHRA, CDR2 YSYEKL. CDR3 sequence: CASSRSGTAILKTQYF. In nucleotides, the CDR3 is TGCGCCAGCAGCCGGAGCGGGACTGCAATTCTGAAGACCCAGTACTTC.

The V call is TRBV27, the J call TRBJ1-1, with D perhaps matching TRBD1 (5 bases). V lost 3 bases and J lost 0, with 11 bases in between. Germline-derived CDR1 and CDR2 are MNHEY and SMNVEV (reference sequence). The CDR3 is 15 residues long. CDR3 DNA sequence: TGTGCCAGCAGTTTTGGGACGGACGTGAACACTGAAGCTTTCTTT. Its protein is CASSFGTDVNTEAFF.

J is TRBJ2-2 and V is TRBV28; D is uncertain. Germline CDR1 and CDR2: MDHEN and SYDVKM. Trimming removed 1 base from V and 9 bases from J, with 12 bases in between. The CDR3 is 14 amino acids. CDR3 coding DNA: TGTGCCAGCAGTTTATTCGAGGACCCCCGGGAGCTGTTTTTT. Its protein is CASSLFEDPRELFF.

In its sample, this clonotype was seen a few times. The chain is built from TRBV29-1 and TRBJ2-4, with D perhaps TRBD1 (6 bases). The V end was cut by 3 bases, the J end by 6 bases, with 6 bases between. The germline V gene encodes CDR1 SQVTM and CDR2 ANQGSEA. The CDR3 has 11 residues. The CDR3 loop reads CSVDRGNIQYF. CDR3 DNA sequence: TGCAGCGTTGACAGGGGAAACATTCAGTACTTC.

This chain uses TRBV11-2 with TRBJ2-3; tentatively, D is TRBD1 or TRBD2 (6 bases each). V lost 5 bases, J lost 6 bases, and 15 bases lay in between. Germline CDR1 SGHAT, CDR2 FQNNGV. The length of the CDR3 is 14 residues. CDR3 bases: TGTGCCAGCAGCCCGGAGGGGGGTCGGGATACGCAGTATTTT. This sequence encodes CASSPEGGRDTQYF.

This clonotype was found a few times. This rearrangement joins TRBV29-1 to TRBJ1-1; 10 bases are shared with TRBD1. The CDR3 runs to 14 residues. Germline V gives CDR1 SQVTM, CDR2 ANQGSEA. The ends lost 6 bases at V and 4 bases at J; junction bases unmatched: 8. CDR3: CSVGPGQGTTEAFF. CDR3 DNA sequence: TGCAGCGTGGGACCGGGACAGGGGACCACTGAAGCTTTCTTT.

The chain recombines TRBV4-3 with TRBJ2-5; perhaps TRBD2 as D (6 bases). This CDR3 is 15 amino acids long. Germline V CDR1 and CDR2: LGHNA, YSLEER. Trimming cost V 3 bases and J 2 bases, with 13 bases left between them. This chain's CDR3 is CASSQAPGVQETQYF. CDR3 bases: TGCGCCAGCAGCCAGGCGCCGGGGGTACAAGAGACCCAGTACTTC.

V is TRBV24-1 and J is TRBJ2-1; a weak D match, TRBD1 (5 bases). CDR3 length: 13 amino acids. V shed 4 bases and J shed 6 bases, with 9 bases lying between them. Germline V gene sequence: CDR1 KGHDR, CDR2 SFDVKD. The CDR3: CATSEPGINEQFF. For the CDR3, the DNA is TGTGCCACCAGTGAACCAGGGATCAATGAGCAGTTCTTC.